These T cell receptor beta chains were read from a single sample in a study of T cells in localized non-small cell lung cancer. Clones were sequenced by immunoSEQ multiplex PCR, and TCRdb holds only the in-frame ones, with some missing. The data show 100,000 to 150,000 clones, around 90% seen once. Sequencing used peripheral blood, obtained before any cancer treatment. These receptor sequences come from an older female donor with stage I lung adenocarcinoma. The CDR3 runs from the conserved cysteine through the conserved F or W. A D gene is named only where the DNA matches it firmly. Not all rows give a size; the values are once, few, many and, for expanded clones, a class.

.,.,16,TRBJ2-3,TRBV14,CASRSLEGSGTDTQYF,TGTGCCAGCCGAAGTCTGGAGGGGTCAGGCACAGATACGCAGTATTTT
.,.,16,TRBJ2-6,TRBV19,CASTPLQASGANVLTF,TGTGCCAGTACTCCCCTACAAGCCTCTGGGGCCAACGTCCTGACTTTC
.,.,13,TRBJ2-7,TRBV11-3,CASSSGGGYEQYF,TGTGCCAGCAGCTCCGGTGGTGGGTACGAGCAGTACTTC
.,.,13,TRBJ1-1,TRBV28,CASRLKAISEAFF,TGTGCCTCGAGACTAAAGGCAATCTCTGAAGCTTTCTTT
.,.,15,TRBJ2-1,TRBV5-1,CASRGWGSSYNEQFF,TGCGCCAGCAGGGGCTGGGGGAGCTCCTACAATGAGCAGTTCTTC
.,TRBD1,12,TRBJ2-1,TRBV11-3,CASSLAGGEQFF,TGTGCCAGCAGCTTAGCAGGGGGCGAGCAGTTCTTC
.,TRBD2,19,TRBJ2-1,TRBV18,CASSPFWTSGRANYNEQFF,TGTGCCAGCTCACCTTTCTGGACTAGCGGGAGGGCCAATTACAATGAGCAGTTCTTC
.,TRBD1,14,TRBJ2-5,TRBV5-1,CASTKDRAWEAQYF,TGCGCCAGCACCAAGGACAGGGCGTGGGAGGCCCAGTACTTC
few,.,14,TRBJ2-1,TRBV6-5,CASSGIQALGEQFF,TGTGCCAGTAGCGGTATCCAGGCTCTTGGTGAGCAGTTCTTC
.,.,14,TRBJ1-5,TRBV5-1,CASSLAGGDQPQHF,TGCGCCAGCAGCTTGGCTGGGGGAGATCAGCCCCAGCATTTT
once,.,18,TRBJ2-6,TRBV12-5,CASAYLAQGRSGANVLTF,TGTGCTAGTGCCTATTTAGCACAGGGGAGGTCTGGGGCCAACGTCCTGACTTTC
.,.,14,TRBJ2-5,TRBV7-9,CASSWRLVKETQYF,TGTGCCAGCAGCTGGAGACTAGTGAAAGAGACCCAGTACTTC
.,.,14,TRBJ1-1,TRBV28,CASTTSGDPTEAFF,TGTGCCAGCACCACGTCGGGAGACCCCACTGAAGCTTTCTTT
.,.,13,TRBJ2-1,TRBV6-6,CASSYSSDIEQFF,TGTGCCAGCAGTTACTCCTCCGACATCGAGCAGTTCTTC
.,.,14,TRBJ2-1,TRBV7-2,CASSSGSFYNEQFF,TGTGCCAGCAGCTCCGGGAGTTTCTACAATGAGCAGTTCTTC
.,.,14,TRBJ2-3,TRBV27,CASSLQEKTDTQYF,TGTGCCAGCAGTTTACAGGAGAAGACAGATACGCAGTATTTT
.,.,15,TRBJ1-3,TRBV7-6,CASSLAPDPGNTIYF,TGTGCCAGCAGCTTAGCGCCGGACCCTGGAAACACCATATATTTT
.,.,16,TRBJ1-4,TRBV18,CASSPVLQATNEKLFF,TGTGCCAGCTCACCTGTTCTACAGGCAACTAATGAAAAACTGTTTTTT
.,.,11,TRBJ1-2,TRBV20-1,CSARQNYGYTF,TGCAGTGCTAGACAGAACTATGGCTACACCTTC
.,TRBD2,15,TRBJ2-1,TRBV30,CAWSIAGGPYNEQFF,TGTGCCTGGAGTATAGCGGGAGGGCCCTACAATGAGCAGTTCTTC
.,.,11,TRBJ2-7,TRBV19,CASSWGASVYF,TGTGCCAGTAGTTGGGGCGCTAGCGTTTACTTC
.,TRBD2,17,TRBJ2-7,TRBV4-1,CASSEGTSGSYSYEQYF,TGCGCCAGCAGCGAGGGGACTAGCGGGAGTTACTCCTACGAGCAGTACTTC
.,TRBD2,13,TRBJ2-7,TRBV10-3,CASRTSGIHEQYF,TGTGCCAGCCGGACTAGCGGGATCCACGAGCAGTACTTC
.,.,15,TRBJ1-5,TRBV7-9,CASSTPPHSNQPQHF,TGTGCCAGCAGCACACCGCCGCATAGCAATCAGCCCCAGCATTTT
.,.,11,TRBJ2-1,TRBV2,CASNGRNEQFF,TGTGCCAGCAATGGGAGGAATGAGCAGTTCTTC
.,TRBD1,16,TRBJ2-6,TRBV9,CASSPGQGAGANVLTF,TGTGCCAGCAGCCCGGGACAGGGGGCCGGGGCCAACGTCCTGACTTTC
.,.,13,TRBJ1-1,TRBV27,CASSLSQTTEAFF,TGTGCCAGCAGTTTATCTCAGACCACTGAAGCTTTCTTT
once,.,10,TRBJ1-1,TRBV29-1,CSVGQIEAFF,TGCAGCGTTGGACAGATTGAAGCTTTCTTT